This record covers a single TCR beta chain. The antigen is unknown. The data were produced by immunoSEQ multiplex PCR, yet TCRdb's version contains in-frame clones alone and is incomplete. This repertoire shows about 310,000 clones, around four fifths found once; its top ten account for 6.5% to 8%. The data stem from a study of cytotoxic CD8 clonotypes in ibrutinib-treated CLL. Study details: Of the patients, 11 were relapsed/refractory, 15 treatment-naive and 17 to 18 IGHV unmutated.

Study-wide results and limits: Circulating CD8+ T-cell counts were tracked by baseline clonality, which exceeded that of age-matched healthy donors. There were few public clonotypes, and on treatment they contracted or stayed stable.

The CDR3 loop spans 18 amino acids. The ends lost 5 bases at V and 3 bases at J; junction bases unmatched: 9. Germline CDR1 is SGHTA and CDR2 is FQGNSA. Libraries of TCR beta were made from around 1.8 micrograms of genomic DNA that came from cryopreserved PBMCs. The TCR comes from a human donor with chronic lymphocytic leukemia. This chain links TRBV7-2 with TRBJ2-1; 14 bases fit TRBD2. The sequenced sample was PBMCs, obtained before ibrutinib treatment. CDR3 nucleotide sequence: TGTGCCAGCAGCCACGGGACTAGCGGGAGTATTTTCTACAATGAGCAGTTCTTC. Protein: CASSHGTSGSIFYNEQFF.